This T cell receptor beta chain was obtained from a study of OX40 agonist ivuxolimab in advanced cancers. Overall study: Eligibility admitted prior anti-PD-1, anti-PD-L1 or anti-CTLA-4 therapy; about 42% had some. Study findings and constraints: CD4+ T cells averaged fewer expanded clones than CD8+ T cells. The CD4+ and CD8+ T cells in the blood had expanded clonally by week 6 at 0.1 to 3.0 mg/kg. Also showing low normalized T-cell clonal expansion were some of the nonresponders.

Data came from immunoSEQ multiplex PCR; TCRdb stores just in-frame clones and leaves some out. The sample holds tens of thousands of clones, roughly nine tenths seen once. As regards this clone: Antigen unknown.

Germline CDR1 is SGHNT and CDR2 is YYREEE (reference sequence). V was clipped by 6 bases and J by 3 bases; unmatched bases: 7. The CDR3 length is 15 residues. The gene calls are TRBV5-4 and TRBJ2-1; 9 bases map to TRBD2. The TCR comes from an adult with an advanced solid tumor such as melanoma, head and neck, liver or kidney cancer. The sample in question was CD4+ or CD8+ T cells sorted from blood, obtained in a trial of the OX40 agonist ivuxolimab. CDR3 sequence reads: CASKTSGPFYNEQFF. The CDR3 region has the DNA TGTGCCAGCAAGACTAGCGGCCCCTTCTACAATGAGCAGTTCTTC.